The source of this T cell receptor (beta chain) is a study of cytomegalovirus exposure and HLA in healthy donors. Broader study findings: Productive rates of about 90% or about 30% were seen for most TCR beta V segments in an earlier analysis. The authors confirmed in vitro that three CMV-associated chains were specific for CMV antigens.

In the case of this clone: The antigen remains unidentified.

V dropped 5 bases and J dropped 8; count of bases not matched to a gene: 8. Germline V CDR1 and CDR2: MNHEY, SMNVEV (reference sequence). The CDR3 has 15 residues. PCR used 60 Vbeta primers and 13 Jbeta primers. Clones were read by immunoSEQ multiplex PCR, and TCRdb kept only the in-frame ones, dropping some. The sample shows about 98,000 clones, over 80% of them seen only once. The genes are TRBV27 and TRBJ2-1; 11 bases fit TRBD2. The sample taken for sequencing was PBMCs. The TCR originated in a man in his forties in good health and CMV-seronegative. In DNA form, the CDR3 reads TGTGCCAGCAGTCTTAGCGGGGGGGCGGTATATGAGCAGTTCTTC. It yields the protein CASSLSGGAVYEQFF.